Following are 8 T cell receptor beta chains from one sample sequenced in a study of blood T cell repertoires in COVID-19. Some clones are missing from TCRdb's copy, which holds only in-frame ones; the method was immunoSEQ multiplex PCR. The sample contains 60,000 to 90,000 clones, around 88% of which appear only once. What was sequenced was peripheral blood. The receptors shown here come from a woman aged 80 or over with active or convalescent COVID-19.

The chain has TRBV12-2 and TRBJ1-1; the table gives TRBD1 as D, unverified against the DNA. TRBV12-2 is an annotated pseudogene. The CDR3 covers 15 residues. The CDR3 spells CASRLVADRASEAFF. DNA for the CDR3: TGTGCAAGTCGCTTAGTAGCCGACAGGGCGTCTGAAGCTTTCTTT.

This clone occurred once. The chain has TRBV4-2 and TRBJ1-1; 9 bases match TRBD1. The germline gives CDR1 LGHNA, CDR2 YNFKEQ. This CDR3 has 14 residues. The J segment lost 7 bases and the V segment lost 4 bases, leaving 7 bases of the junction unmatched. The CDR3: CASSPGTGLIEAFF. The CDR3 region has the DNA TGTGCCAGCAGCCCGGGGACAGGGTTAATTGAAGCTTTCTTT.

Turning to this clone: Other DNA sequences in the same sample also yield this CDR3. The CDR3 is CARRPGAGRTGRGEQFF. DNA of the CDR3: TGTGCCCGTCGTCCCGGGGCGGGGAGGACCGGGAGGGGTGAGCAGTTCTTC. V is TRBV19 and J is TRBJ2-1, with 8 bases that match TRBD2. The trim removed 11 bases at V and 9 bases at J, leaving 24 bases unmatched. From germline, CDR1 is LNHDA and CDR2 SQIVND (reference sequence). This CDR3 is built from 17 residues.

The chain is built from TRBV19 and TRBJ1-6, with a tentative D call TRBD1 (6 bases). The CDR3 has 14 residues. Between the trimmed V and J ends, which lost 5 bases and 8 bases, there was a span of 13 bases. In germline, CDR1 is LNHDA, CDR2 SQIVND (reference sequence). CDR3 amino acids: CASSPQGNDSPLHF. The CDR3 DNA sequence: TGTGCCAGTAGTCCACAGGGAAACGATTCACCCCTCCACTTT.

To note about this clone: The junction and the germline gene differ at one end; a read error may be behind it. The chain links TRBV7-9 to TRBJ1-5; D possibly corresponds to TRBD1 (5 bases). CDR3 length: 15 residues. Germline CDR1 reads SEHNR; CDR2 reads FQNEAQ (reference sequence). CDR3 in DNA: TGTGCCAGCAGCTTAGGGGGCTTTAGCAACCAGCCCCAGCATTTT. This gives the protein CASSLGGFSNQPQHF.

The rearrangement uses TRBV3-1 (or the pseudogene TRBV3-2) and TRBJ1-6, with TRBD1 identical over 9 bases. Germline CDR1 LGHDT, CDR2 YNNKEL (reference sequence). The ends lost 2 bases at V and 5 bases at J; junction bases unmatched: 1. This CDR3 comprises 15 residues. Written as DNA, the CDR3 is TGTGCCAGCAGCCAAAGGACAGGGGATAATTCACCCCTCCACTTT. It codes for CASSQRTGDNSPLHF.

The genes are TRBV6-5 and TRBJ2-1; D remains unclear. The CDR3 has 13 residues. Germline V lookup: CDR1 MNHEY, CDR2 SVGAGI. The V gene lost 8 bases and the J gene lost 0 bases, with 8 bases spanning the gap. In DNA, the CDR3 is TGTGCCAGCGCTTGGGCCTCCTACAATGAGCAGTTCTTC. It encodes CASAWASYNEQFF.

This rearrangement joins TRBV5-4 to TRBJ2-3; D not certain. This CDR3 region has 14 residues. The germline CDR1 and CDR2 sequences are SGHNT and YYREEE (reference sequence). The V end lost 4 bases, the J end lost 7 bases, and 16 bases lay between the germline ends. This chain's CDR3 is CASSPDSISNTQYF. The CDR3 DNA reads TGTGCCAGCAGCCCCGACTCTATCAGTAATACGCAGTATTTT. Filled out from reference TRBV5-4 and TRBJ2-3, the complete variable domain reads ETGVTQSPTHLIKTRGQQVTLRCSSQSGHNTVSWYQQALGQGPQFIFQYYREEENGRGNFPPRFSGLQFPNYSSELNVNALELDDSALYLCASSPDSISNTQYFGPGTRLTVL.